This T cell receptor (beta chain) was captured by sequencing in a study of CD8 T cells in Susac syndrome. About this clonotype: What it recognizes is unknown.

RNA amounts of roughly 0.45 to 1 ug underwent reverse transcription with random hexamers. TCR beta CDR3 was amplified by immunoSEQ multiplex PCR. This amplification extended across 54 Vbeta and 13 Jbeta segments. TCRdb used MiXCR to reprocess the immunoSEQ multiplex PCR reads, holding one entry per CDR3 protein. In the table there are just under 150,000 distinct CDR3 sequences, roughly 95% of which are singletons. The CDR3 has 17 amino acids. Trimming at V came to 2 bases and at J to 4 bases, leaving 9 bases not matched to a gene. CDR1 and CDR2 from the germline V gene are LNHNV and YYDKDF (reference sequence). Sequencing of TCR beta was performed on blood CD8+ T cells and on blood CD4+ T cells. TEMRA cells underwent FACS enrichment and CD8+ and CD4+ T cells underwent negative isolation. Whole-study results and caveats: In its TCR sequencing and HLA analysis, the study acknowledged that the number of individuals was relatively small.

This rearrangement joins TRBV15 to TRBJ1-4; 8 bases fit TRBD1. The clonotype comes from a human donor in good health. Sequencing used CD4+ T cells from PBMCs. CDR3 coding DNA: TGTGCCACCAGCAGATTCGGGACAGGCGTAATTAATGAAAAACTGTTTTTT. Translation gives CATSRFGTGVINEKLFF.